This T cell receptor beta chain was recorded in a study of cytomegalovirus exposure and HLA in healthy donors. The V end was cut by 4 bases, the J end by 5 bases, with 24 bases between. The germline CDR1 and CDR2 sequences are SGDLS and YYNGEE. The CDR3 spans 17 residues. This clone has a single count. PCR used 60 Vbeta primers and 13 Jbeta primers. Assay: immunoSEQ multiplex PCR; the TCRdb copy retains only in-frame clones and omits some. This repertoire shows about 85,000 clones, 70% to 80% found once; its top ten account for more than 20%. The receptor was derived from a woman between 50 and 59 years old in good health and CMV-seropositive. Sequencing was done on a sample of PBMCs. The chain links TRBV9 to TRBJ2-5; the D gene is possibly TRBD2 (5 bases). In DNA, the CDR3 is TGTGCCAGCAGCCACTCCCCAACGGAGGTGCGCCGGGAGACCCAGTACTTC. Protein product: CASSHSPTEVRRETQYF.